This T cell receptor beta chain was identified during a study of T-cell memory formation after mild COVID-19. One entry per CDR3 protein, called by TCRdb with MiXCR from the 5' RACE reads. The top ten hold under 25% of the sample, which has around 310,000 distinct CDR3 sequences, 15% seen once. Trimming removed 5 bases at V and 8 bases at J, with 15 bases between. This CDR3 contains 14 residues. Looked up from germline, CDR1 is KGHDR and CDR2 is SFDVKD. The chain combines TRBV24-1 with TRBJ2-1, with a possible D match to TRBD2 (5 bases). Material: PBMCs or a T cell subset sorted from them (not recorded which). This TCR derives from a man between 18 and 29 years old who had mild COVID-19 (a few samples of this study predate the infection). Cell type and time point are not known. CDR3 sequence: CATSGGWLEDEQFF. As DNA, the CDR3 is TGTGCCACCAGTGGTGGGTGGCTGGAGGATGAGCAGTTCTTC.